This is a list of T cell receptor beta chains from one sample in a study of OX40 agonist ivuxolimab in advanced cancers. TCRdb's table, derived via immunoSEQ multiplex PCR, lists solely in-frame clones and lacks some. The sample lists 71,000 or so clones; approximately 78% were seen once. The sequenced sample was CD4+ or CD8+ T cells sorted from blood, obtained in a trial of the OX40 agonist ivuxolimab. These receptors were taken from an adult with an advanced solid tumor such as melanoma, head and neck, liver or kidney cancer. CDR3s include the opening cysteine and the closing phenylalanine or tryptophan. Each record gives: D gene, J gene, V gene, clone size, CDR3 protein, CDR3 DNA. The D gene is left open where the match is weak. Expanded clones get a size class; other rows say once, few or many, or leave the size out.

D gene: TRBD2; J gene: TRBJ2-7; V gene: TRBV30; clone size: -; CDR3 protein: CAWTSGRSYEQYF; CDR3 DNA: TGTGCCTGGACTAGCGGGAGGTCCTACGAGCAGTACTTC
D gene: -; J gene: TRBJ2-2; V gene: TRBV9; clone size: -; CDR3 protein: CASSVAGELFF; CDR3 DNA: TGTGCCAGCAGCGTCGCCGGGGAGCTGTTTTTT
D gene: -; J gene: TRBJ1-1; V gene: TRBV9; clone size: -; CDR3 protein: CASSVGAAVNTEAFF; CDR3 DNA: TGTGCCAGCAGCGTAGGGGCGGCAGTGAACACTGAAGCTTTCTTT
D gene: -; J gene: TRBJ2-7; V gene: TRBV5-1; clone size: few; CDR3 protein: CASRSEYEQYF; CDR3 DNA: TGCGCCAGCAGATCAGAATACGAGCAGTACTTC
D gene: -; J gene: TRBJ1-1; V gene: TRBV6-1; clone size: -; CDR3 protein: CASSLDTNTEAFF; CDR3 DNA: TGTGCCAGCAGCTTGGACACGAACACTGAAGCTTTCTTT
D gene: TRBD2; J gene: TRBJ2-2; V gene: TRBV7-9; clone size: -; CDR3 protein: CASSSRLAGGFNTGELFF; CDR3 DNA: TGTGCCAGCAGCTCCCGACTAGCGGGGGGGTTTAACACCGGGGAGCTGTTTTTT
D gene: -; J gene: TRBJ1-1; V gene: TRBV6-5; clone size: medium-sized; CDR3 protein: CASSYSSSSNTEAFF; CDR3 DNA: TGTGCCAGCAGTTACTCATCCAGTTCGAACACTGAAGCTTTCTTT
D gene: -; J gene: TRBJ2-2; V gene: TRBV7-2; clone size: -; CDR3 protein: CASSSPRGPGELFF; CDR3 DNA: TGTGCCAGCAGCTCCCCAAGGGGTCCCGGAGAGCTGTTTTTT
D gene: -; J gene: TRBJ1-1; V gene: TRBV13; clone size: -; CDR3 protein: CASSYNSGGTEAFF; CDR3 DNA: TGTGCCAGCAGCTACAACAGTGGGGGCACTGAAGCTTTCTTT
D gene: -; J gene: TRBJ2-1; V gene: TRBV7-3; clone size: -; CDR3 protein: CASSFGTAYNEQFF; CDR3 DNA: TGTGCCAGCAGCTTCGGGACGGCCTACAATGAGCAGTTCTTC